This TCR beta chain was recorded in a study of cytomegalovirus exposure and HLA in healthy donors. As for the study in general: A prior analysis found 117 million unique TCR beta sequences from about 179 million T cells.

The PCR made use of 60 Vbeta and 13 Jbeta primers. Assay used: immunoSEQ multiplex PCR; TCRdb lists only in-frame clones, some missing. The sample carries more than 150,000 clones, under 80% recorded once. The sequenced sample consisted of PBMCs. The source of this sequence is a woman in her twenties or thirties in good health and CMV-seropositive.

The DNA for the CDR3 is TGTGCCAGCAGCCCCCGAAGAGGCCACGAGCAGTACTTC. Translation gives CASSPRRGHEQYF. This chain uses TRBV7-9 with TRBJ2-7, with D unclear. Germline loops: CDR1 SEHNR, CDR2 FQNEAQ (reference sequence). The CDR3 loop spans 13 amino acids. Trimming shortened V by 5 bases and J by 5 bases, and 13 bases separated the two germline ends.